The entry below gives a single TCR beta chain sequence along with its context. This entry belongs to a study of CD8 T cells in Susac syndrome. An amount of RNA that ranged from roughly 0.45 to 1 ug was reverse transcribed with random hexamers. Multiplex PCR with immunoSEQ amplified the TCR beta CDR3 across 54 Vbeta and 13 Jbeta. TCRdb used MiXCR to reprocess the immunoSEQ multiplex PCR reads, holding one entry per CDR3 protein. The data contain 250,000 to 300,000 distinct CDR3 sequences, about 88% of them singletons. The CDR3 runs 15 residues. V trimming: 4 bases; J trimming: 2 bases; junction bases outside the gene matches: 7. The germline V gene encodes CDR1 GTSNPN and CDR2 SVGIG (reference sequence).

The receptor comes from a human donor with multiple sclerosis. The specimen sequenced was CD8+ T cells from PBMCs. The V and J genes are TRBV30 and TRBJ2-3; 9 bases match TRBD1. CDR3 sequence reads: CAWTTGTGYTDTQYF. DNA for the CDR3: TGTGCCTGGACTACCGGGACAGGGTACACAGATACGCAGTATTTT.